The 7 T cell receptor beta chains listed next were all sequenced from one sample in a study of early T cells in non-severe SARS-CoV-2 infection. TCRdb recomputed calls from the 5' RACE reads with MiXCR, one row per CDR3 protein. The sample carries under 60,000 distinct CDR3 sequences, about a tenth recorded once. The sample taken for sequencing was whole blood. The receptors shown here come from an adult who was a healthcare worker with PCR-confirmed SARS-CoV-2 infection or an uninfected control (not recorded which).

This clonotype showed up many times. The V gene is TRBV3-1, the J gene TRBJ2-3; TRBD2 might be the D (6 bases). CDR3 length: 14 residues. Germline-derived CDR1 and CDR2 are LGHDT and YNNKEL (reference sequence). V lost 4 bases and J lost 6, with 14 bases in between. Here the CDR3 DNA reads TGTGCCAGCAGCCTCTCGGGGGAGTTGGATACGCAGTATTTT. It encodes CASSLSGELDTQYF.

This clonotype was seen more than once but under ten times. The chain has TRBV6-2 or TRBV6-3 and TRBJ2-5; TRBD1 agrees at 10 bases. The CDR3 extends over 14 amino acids. The V gene end was trimmed by 7 bases and the J gene end by 4 bases; junction bases not matched to a gene: 6. CDR1 and CDR2 (germline): MNHEY, SVGEGT. The CDR3 spells CASTYRTGGETQYF. Here the CDR3 DNA reads TGTGCCAGCACCTACCGGACAGGGGGAGAGACCCAGTACTTC.

The rearrangement uses TRBV20-1 and TRBJ2-1; 11 bases are a match to TRBD2. The CDR3 is 16 amino acids. Germline assignment: CDR1 DFQATT and CDR2 SNEGSKA (reference sequence). J lost 3 bases, V lost 0 bases, and 4 bases had no gene match. CDR3 bases: TGCAGTGCTAGAGATTATAGCGGGGGGGTCTACAATGAGCAGTTCTTC. Amino acids: CSARDYSGGVYNEQFF.

The chain has TRBV19 and TRBJ1-5; D is ambiguous. The ends were cut back, 3 bases at V and 1 base at J, with 13 bases in the middle. Germline V lookup: CDR1 LNHDA, CDR2 SQIVND (reference sequence). There are 16 residues in the CDR3. The CDR3, as DNA: TGTGCCAGTAGTATGACGACATTACAGAGCAATCAGCCCCAGCATTTT. This sequence encodes CASSMTTLQSNQPQHF.

There are many counts of this clonotype. This chain joins TRBV7-3 and TRBJ2-1; D gene uncertain. The V end was cut by 1 base, the J end by 7 bases, with 11 bases between. CDR1 and CDR2 (germline): SGHTA, FQGTGA. The CDR3 contains 14 residues. The chain's CDR3 is CASSLIALGNEQFF. The CDR3 DNA is TGTGCCAGCAGCTTAATTGCTTTGGGGAATGAGCAGTTCTTC.

The chain combines TRBV5-1 with TRBJ1-5, with unresolved D. There are 15 residues in the CDR3. Trimming stripped 0 bases from V and 2 bases from J, with 9 bases between. Germline lookup yields CDR1 SGHRS and CDR2 YFSETQ. The CDR3 coding sequence is TGCGCCAGCAGCTTGGCCGGGTACCGCAATCAGCCCCAGCATTTT. Its translation is CASSLAGYRNQPQHF.

This clonotype was detected ten times or more. The chain joins TRBV2 to TRBJ1-5; tentative D call: TRBD1 (6 bases). CDR1 is SNHLY, CDR2 FYNNEI, per germline. CDR3 length equals 16 residues. V dropped 6 bases and J dropped 0 bases, with 15 bases sitting between them. CDR3 region: CASRQGPIYSNQPQHF. The CDR3 coding sequence is TGTGCCAGCAGACAGGGCCCTATCTATAGCAATCAGCCCCAGCATTTT.